The TCR beta chain described here comes from a study of vaccination and CD4 T cells after COVID-19. At the level of the study: Four females and six males made up the convalescents, with two Hispanic.

Remarks on this clonotype: Its antigen is still unknown.

Specified treatment: approximately 11-day PBMC culture with coronavirus spike peptide pools or control peptides (ViraFEST assay). Once obtained from cultured CD4+ T cells, the DNA was sequenced using the Oncomine TCR Beta short-read assay. TCRdb passed the PCR reads through MiXCR, listing each CDR3 protein once. Here the sample spans nearly 9,000 distinct CDR3 sequences, 55% to 70% being singletons. Germline lookup yields CDR1 KGHDR and CDR2 SFDVKD. The CDR3 loop spans 16 amino acids. V lost 2 bases and J 1 base, leaving 12 bases between the germline ends. This TCR was recovered from a human donor who had recovered from COVID-19. The sample was CD4+ T cells from blood, cultured in vitro. The chain carries TRBV24-1 and TRBJ2-3; no definite D call. The DNA for the CDR3 is TGTGCCACCAGTGATTCTCACGGTGGCGGCACAGATACGCAGTATTTT. Amino acids: CATSDSHGGGTDTQYF.